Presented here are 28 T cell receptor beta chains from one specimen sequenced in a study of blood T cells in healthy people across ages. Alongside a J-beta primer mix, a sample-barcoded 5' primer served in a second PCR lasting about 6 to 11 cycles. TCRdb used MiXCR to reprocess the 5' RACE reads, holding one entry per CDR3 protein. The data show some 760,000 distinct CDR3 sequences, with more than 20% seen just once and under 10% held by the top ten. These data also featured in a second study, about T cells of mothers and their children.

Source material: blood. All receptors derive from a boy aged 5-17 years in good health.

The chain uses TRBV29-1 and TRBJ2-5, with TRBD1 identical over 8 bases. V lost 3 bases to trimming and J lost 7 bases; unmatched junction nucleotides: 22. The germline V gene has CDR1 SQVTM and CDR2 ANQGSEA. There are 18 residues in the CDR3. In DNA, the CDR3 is TGCAGCGTTGACGGGGACGAAACCAGCAGGGGGCTAAAGGTGACCCAGTACTTC. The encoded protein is CSVDGDETSRGLKVTQYF. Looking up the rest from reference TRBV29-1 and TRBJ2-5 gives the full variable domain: SAVISQKPSRDICQRGTSLTIQCQVDSQVTMMFWYRQQPGQSLTLIATANQGSEATYESGFVIDKFPISRPNLTFSTLTVSNMSPEDSSIYLCSVDGDETSRGLKVTQYFGPGTRLLVL.

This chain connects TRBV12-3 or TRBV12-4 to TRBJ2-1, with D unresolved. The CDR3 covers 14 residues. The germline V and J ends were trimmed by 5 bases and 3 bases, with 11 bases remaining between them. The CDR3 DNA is TGTGCCAGCAGTGGGCCAACTCACTACAATGAGCAGTTCTTC. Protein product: CASSGPTHYNEQFF.

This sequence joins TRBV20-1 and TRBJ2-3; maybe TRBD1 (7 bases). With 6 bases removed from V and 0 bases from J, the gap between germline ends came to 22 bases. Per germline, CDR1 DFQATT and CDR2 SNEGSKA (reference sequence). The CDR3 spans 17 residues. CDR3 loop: CSAPPRGPGESTDTQYF. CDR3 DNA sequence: TGCAGTGCGCCCCCGAGGGGGCCGGGAGAAAGCACAGATACGCAGTATTTT.

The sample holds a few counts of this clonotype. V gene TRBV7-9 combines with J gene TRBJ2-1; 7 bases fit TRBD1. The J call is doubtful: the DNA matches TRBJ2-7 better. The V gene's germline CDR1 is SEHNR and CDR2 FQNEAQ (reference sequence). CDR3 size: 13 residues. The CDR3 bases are TGTGCCAGCAGCACCAGACAGGGACCGGAGCAGTACTTC. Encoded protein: CASSTRQGPEQYF.

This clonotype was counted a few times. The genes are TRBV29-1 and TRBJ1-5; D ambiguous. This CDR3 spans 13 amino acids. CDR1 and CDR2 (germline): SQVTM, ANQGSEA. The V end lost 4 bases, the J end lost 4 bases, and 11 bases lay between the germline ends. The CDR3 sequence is CSVGTEINQPQHF. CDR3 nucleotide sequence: TGCAGCGTTGGGACGGAGATAAATCAGCCCCAGCATTTT.

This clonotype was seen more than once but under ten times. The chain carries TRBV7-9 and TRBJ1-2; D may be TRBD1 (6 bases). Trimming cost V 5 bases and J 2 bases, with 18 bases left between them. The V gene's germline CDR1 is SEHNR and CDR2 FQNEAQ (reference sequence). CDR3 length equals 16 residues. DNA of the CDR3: TGTGCCAGCAGCCCTCCGGACAGCCGAGGGAACTATGGCTACACCTTC. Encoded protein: CASSPPDSRGNYGYTF.

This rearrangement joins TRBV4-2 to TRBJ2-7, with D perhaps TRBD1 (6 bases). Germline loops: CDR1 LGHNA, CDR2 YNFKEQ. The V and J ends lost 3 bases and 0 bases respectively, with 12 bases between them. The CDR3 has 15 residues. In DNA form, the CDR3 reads TGTGCCAGCAGCCACGTCACAGGGAGCTCCTACGAGCAGTACTTC. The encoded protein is CASSHVTGSSYEQYF.

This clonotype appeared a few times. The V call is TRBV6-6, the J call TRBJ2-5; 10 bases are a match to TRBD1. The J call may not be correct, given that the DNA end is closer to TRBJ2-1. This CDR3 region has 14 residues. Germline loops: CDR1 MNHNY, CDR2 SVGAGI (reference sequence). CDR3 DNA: TGTGCCAGCAGCTCCGACAGGGGGCTTAATGAGCAGTTCTTC. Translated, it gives CASSSDRGLNEQFF.

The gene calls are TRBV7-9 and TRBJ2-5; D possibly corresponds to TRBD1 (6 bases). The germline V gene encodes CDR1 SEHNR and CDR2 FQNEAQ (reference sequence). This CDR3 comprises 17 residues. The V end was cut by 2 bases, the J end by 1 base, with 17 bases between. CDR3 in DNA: TGTGCCAGCAGCTTACCATCCGGGACAACGTTCCAAGAGACCCAGTACTTC. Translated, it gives CASSLPSGTTFQETQYF.

In nucleotides, the CDR3 is TGTGCCATCAGTTTGGACAGGAGCTCTGGGGCCAACGTCCTGACTTTC. Amino acid sequence: CAISLDRSSGANVLTF. The rearrangement joins TRBV10-3 to TRBJ2-6, with 7 bases fitting TRBD1. The CDR3 totals 16 residues. V lost 5 bases and J lost 0; bases outside the gene matches: 4. CDR1 and CDR2 from the germline V gene are ENHRY and SYGVKD.

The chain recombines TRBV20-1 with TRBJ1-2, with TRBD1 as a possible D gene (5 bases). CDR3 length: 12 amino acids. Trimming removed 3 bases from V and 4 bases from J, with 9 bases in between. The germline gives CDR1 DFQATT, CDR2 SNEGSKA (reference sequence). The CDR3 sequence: CSASSGPYGYTF. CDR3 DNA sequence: TGCAGTGCTAGTTCAGGGCCCTATGGCTACACCTTC.

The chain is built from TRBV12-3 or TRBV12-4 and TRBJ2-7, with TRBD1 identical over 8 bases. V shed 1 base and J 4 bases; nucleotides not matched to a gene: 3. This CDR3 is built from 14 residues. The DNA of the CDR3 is TGTGCCAGCAGTTTAGGGACAGGGCAATACGAGCAGTACTTC. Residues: CASSLGTGQYEQYF.

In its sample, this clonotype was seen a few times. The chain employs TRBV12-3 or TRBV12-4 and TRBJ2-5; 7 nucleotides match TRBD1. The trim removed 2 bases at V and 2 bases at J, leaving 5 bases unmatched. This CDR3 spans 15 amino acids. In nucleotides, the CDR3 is TGTGCCAGCAGTTTAAGGGGGCTTGTTCAAGAGACCCAGTACTTC. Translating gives CASSLRGLVQETQYF.

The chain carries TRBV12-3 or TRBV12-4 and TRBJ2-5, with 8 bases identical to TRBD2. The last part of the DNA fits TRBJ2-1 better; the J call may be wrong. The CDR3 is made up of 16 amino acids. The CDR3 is CASSPRGSGAGNEQFF. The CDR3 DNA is TGTGCCAGCAGTCCTCGGGGTAGCGGGGCCGGGAATGAGCAGTTCTTC.

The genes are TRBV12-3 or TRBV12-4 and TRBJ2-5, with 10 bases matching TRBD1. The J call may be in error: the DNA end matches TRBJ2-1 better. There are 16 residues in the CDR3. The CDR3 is CASSPAGTGVYNEQFF. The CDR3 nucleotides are TGTGCCAGCAGTCCCGCCGGGACAGGGGTGTACAATGAGCAGTTCTTC.

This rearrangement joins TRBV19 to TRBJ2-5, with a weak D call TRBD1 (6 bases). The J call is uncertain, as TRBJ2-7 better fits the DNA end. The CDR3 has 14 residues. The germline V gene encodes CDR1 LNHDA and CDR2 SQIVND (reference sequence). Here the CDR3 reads CASSMGHPAYEQYF. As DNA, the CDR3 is TGTGCCAGTAGTATGGGACACCCTGCCTACGAGCAGTACTTC.

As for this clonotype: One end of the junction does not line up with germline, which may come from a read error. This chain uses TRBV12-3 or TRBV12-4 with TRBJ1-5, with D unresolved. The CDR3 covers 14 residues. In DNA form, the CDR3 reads TGTGCCGGCAGTACAAGGGTGGTGAATCAGCCCCAGCATTTT. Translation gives CAGSTRVVNQPQHF.

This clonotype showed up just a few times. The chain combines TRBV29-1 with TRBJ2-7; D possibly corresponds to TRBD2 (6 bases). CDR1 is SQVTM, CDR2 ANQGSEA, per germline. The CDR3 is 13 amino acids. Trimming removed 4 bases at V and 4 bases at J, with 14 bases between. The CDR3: CSVGGGKGYEQYF. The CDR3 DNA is TGCAGCGTTGGGGGAGGAAAAGGGTACGAGCAGTACTTC.

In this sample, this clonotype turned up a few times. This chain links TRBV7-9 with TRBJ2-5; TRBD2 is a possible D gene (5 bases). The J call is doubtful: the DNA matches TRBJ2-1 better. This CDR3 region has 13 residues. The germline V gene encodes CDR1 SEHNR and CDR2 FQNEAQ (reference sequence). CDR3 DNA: TGTGCCAGCAGCACTTTGCTAGCAAATGAGCAGTTCTTC. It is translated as CASSTLLANEQFF.

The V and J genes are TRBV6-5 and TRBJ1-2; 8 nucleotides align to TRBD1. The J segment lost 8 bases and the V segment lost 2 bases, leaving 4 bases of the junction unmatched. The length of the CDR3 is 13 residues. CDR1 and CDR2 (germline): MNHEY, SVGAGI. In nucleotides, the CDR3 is TGTGCCAGCAGTTACGGACAGGGTCGGGGCTACACCTTC. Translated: CASSYGQGRGYTF.

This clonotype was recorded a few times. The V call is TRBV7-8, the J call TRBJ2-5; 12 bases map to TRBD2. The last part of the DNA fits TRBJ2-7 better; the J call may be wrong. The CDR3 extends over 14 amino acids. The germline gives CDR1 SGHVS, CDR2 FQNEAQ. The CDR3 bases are TGTGCCAGCAGCTCCGGACTAGCGGGAACCGAGCAGTACTTC. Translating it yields CASSSGLAGTEQYF.

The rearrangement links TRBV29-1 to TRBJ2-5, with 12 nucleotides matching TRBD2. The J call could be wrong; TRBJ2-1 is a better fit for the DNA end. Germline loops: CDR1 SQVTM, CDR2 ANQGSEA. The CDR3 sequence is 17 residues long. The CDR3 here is CSVEGGVGLAGPHEQFF. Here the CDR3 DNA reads TGCAGCGTTGAAGGGGGAGTTGGACTAGCGGGACCGCATGAGCAGTTCTTC.

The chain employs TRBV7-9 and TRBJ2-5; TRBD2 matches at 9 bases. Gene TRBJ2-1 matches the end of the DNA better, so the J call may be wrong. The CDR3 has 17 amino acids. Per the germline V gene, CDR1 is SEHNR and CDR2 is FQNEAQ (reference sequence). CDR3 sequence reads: CASSVLPTAGGPGEQFF. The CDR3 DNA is TGTGCCAGCAGCGTTTTACCTACGGCGGGGGGGCCCGGTGAGCAGTTCTTC.

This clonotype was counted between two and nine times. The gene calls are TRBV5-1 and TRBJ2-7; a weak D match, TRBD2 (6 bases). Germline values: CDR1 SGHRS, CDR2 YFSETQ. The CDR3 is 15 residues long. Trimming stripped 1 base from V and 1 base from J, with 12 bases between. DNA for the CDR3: TGCGCCAGCAGCTTGAGAGAGGGGAGGTCCTACGAGCAGTACTTC. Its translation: CASSLREGRSYEQYF.

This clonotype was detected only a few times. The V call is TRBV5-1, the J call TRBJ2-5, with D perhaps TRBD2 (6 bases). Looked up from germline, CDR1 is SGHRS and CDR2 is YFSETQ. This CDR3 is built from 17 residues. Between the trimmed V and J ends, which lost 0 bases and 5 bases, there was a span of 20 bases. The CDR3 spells CASSLEDFAGGTETQYF. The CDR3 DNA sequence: TGCGCCAGCAGCTTGGAGGACTTCGCTGGGGGGACGGAGACCCAGTACTTC.

The CDR3 nucleotides are TGTGCCAGCATCCCGGGGGCGTGGGACTATGGCTACACCTTC. It is translated as CASIPGAWDYGYTF. The chain has TRBV6-6 and TRBJ1-2; weak D call: TRBD1 (6 bases). CDR1 and CDR2 from the germline V gene are MNHNY and SVGAGI (reference sequence). The CDR3 loop spans 14 amino acids. Between the trimmed V and J ends, which lost 7 bases and 3 bases, there was a span of 15 bases.

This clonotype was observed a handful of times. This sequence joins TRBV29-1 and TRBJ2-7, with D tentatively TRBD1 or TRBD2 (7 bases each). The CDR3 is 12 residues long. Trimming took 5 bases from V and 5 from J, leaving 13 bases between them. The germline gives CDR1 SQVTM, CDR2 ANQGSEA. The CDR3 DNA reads TGCAGCGTTTTTCAGGGGGGGCACGAGCAGTACTTC. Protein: CSVFQGGHEQYF.

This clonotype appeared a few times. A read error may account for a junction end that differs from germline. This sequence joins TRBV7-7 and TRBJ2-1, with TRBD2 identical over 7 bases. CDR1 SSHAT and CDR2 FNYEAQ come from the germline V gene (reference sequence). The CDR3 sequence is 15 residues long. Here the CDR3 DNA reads TGTGCTAGCAGCCCCGGGGGGAGAACCTACAATGAGCAGTTCTTC. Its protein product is CASSPGGRTYNEQFF.